Presented here are 18 T cell receptor beta chains from one specimen sequenced in a study of shared clonotypes between healthy human individuals. Libraries were prepared by immunoSEQ multiplex PCR; TCRdb keeps only in-frame clonotypes and omits some of them. The repertoire consists of roughly 1,100,000 clones, with approximately 68% occurring once and the leading ten covering approximately 1.5%. The specimen sequenced was memory CD4+ T cells sorted from blood. This sample's subset: CD45RA-negative fraction. The receptors were gathered from a man younger than 35 in good health.

The genes are TRBV30 and TRBJ1-5; no clear D. The ends were cut back, 2 bases at V and 5 bases at J, with 10 bases in the middle. CDR3 length: 13 residues. CDR1 and CDR2 (germline): GTSNPN, SVGIG (reference sequence). The CDR3 reads CAWSTFHDQPQHF. The CDR3 DNA is TGTGCCTGGAGTACCTTTCACGATCAGCCCCAGCATTTT.

This sequence joins TRBV5-1 and TRBJ2-3; TRBD2 is a possible D gene (5 bases). Per the germline V gene, CDR1 is SGHRS and CDR2 is YFSETQ. Trimming left V 4 bases short and J 0 bases short, with 12 bases between. The CDR3 contains 15 residues. For the CDR3, the DNA is TGCGCCAGCAGCGCCGAGAGGACTAGCACAGATACGCAGTATTTT. Amino acids: CASSAERTSTDTQYF.

V usage is TRBV7-2 and J usage is TRBJ2-3; D gene uncertain. The CDR3 contains 13 residues. The germline V gene has CDR1 SGHTA and CDR2 FQGNSA. Trimming shortened V by 7 bases and J by 5 bases, and 13 bases separated the two germline ends. CDR3 residues: CASTPPSVDTQYF. The CDR3 DNA follows: TGTGCCAGCACCCCCCCTAGTGTAGATACGCAGTATTTT. Based on the CDR3 plus reference TRBV7-2 and TRBJ2-3, the full variable domain is GAGVSQSPSNKVTEKGKDVELRCDPISGHTALYWYRQSLGQGLEFLIYFQGNSAPDKSGLPSDRFSAERTGGSVSTLTIQRTQQEDSAVYLCASTPPSVDTQYFGPGTRLTVL.

The chain combines TRBV28 with TRBJ1-5; the D gene is possibly TRBD1 (5 bases). Trimming pared 2 bases from V and 10 bases from J, leaving 6 bases between. Germline loops: CDR1 MDHEN, CDR2 SYDVKM. This CDR3 is built from 11 residues. CDR3 loop: CASSLQGPQHF. The CDR3 DNA reads TGTGCCAGCAGTTTACAGGGACCCCAGCATTTT.

The J gene is TRBJ2-2, the V gene TRBV27; 8 positions agree with TRBD1. V gave up 3 bases and J gave up 0 bases; unmatched junction bases: 6. Germline loops: CDR1 MNHEY, CDR2 SMNVEV (reference sequence). The CDR3 consists of 17 residues. CDR3 bases: TGTGCCAGCAGTTTTAGGCCCAGGGGGCCGAACACCGGGGAGCTGTTTTTT. This gives the protein CASSFRPRGPNTGELFF.

The gene calls are TRBV10-3 and TRBJ2-7; a weak D match, TRBD2 (7 bases). CDR1 ENHRY and CDR2 SYGVKD come from the germline V gene. The CDR3 spans 16 residues. Deletions cut 0 bases from V and 4 bases from J, with 16 bases between. CDR3 region: CAISESGGGTLYEQYF. DNA of the CDR3: TGTGCCATCAGTGAGTCGGGGGGAGGGACACTGTACGAGCAGTACTTC.

The table lists this clone with a count of one. The J gene is TRBJ1-1, the V gene TRBV29-1, with 8 bases aligning to TRBD1. The CDR3 length is 13 residues. The germline V gene encodes CDR1 SQVTM and CDR2 ANQGSEA. The V segment lost 5 bases and the J segment 0 bases; nucleotides outside the gene matches: 2. The CDR3 nucleotides are TGCAGCGTTCCGGACAGGGTGAACACTGAAGCTTTCTTT. It codes for CSVPDRVNTEAFF. Combining the CDR3 with reference TRBV29-1 and TRBJ1-1 gives the whole variable domain SAVISQKPSRDICQRGTSLTIQCQVDSQVTMMFWYRQQPGQSLTLIATANQGSEATYESGFVIDKFPISRPNLTFSTLTVSNMSPEDSSIYLCSVPDRVNTEAFFGQGTRLTVV.

V gene TRBV5-5 combines with J gene TRBJ2-2; TRBD2 matches 12 bases. Germline V gene lookup returns CDR1 SGHKS and CDR2 YYEKEE (reference sequence). This CDR3 has 17 residues. V lost 4 bases, J lost 0 bases, and 4 bases stayed unmatched. The CDR3 sequence: CASSVGTSGSNTGELFF. The CDR3 DNA sequence: TGTGCCAGCAGCGTTGGGACTAGCGGGTCGAACACCGGGGAGCTGTTTTTT. The whole variable domain, remainder taken from reference TRBV5-5 and TRBJ2-2, is DAGVTQSPTHLIKTRGQQVTLRCSPISGHKSVSWYQQVLGQGPQFIFQYYEKEERGRGNFPDRFSARQFPNYSSELNVNALLLGDSALYLCASSVGTSGSNTGELFFGEGSRLTVL.

The rearrangement joins TRBV4-1 to TRBJ2-4, with 7 bases aligning to TRBD2. The CDR3 runs 17 residues. V shed 0 bases and J 0 bases; nucleotides not matched to a gene: 5. Per germline, CDR1 MGHRA and CDR2 YSYEKL. This CDR3 reads CASSQEPGGIAKNIQYF. CDR3 DNA sequence: TGCGCCAGCAGCCAAGAGCCGGGGGGAATAGCCAAAAACATTCAGTACTTC.

J is TRBJ2-5 and V is TRBV5-1, with D unclear. V lost 2 bases and J lost 2, with 25 bases in between. Germline V lookup: CDR1 SGHRS, CDR2 YFSETQ. The CDR3 sequence is 19 residues long. DNA of the CDR3: TGCGCCAGCAGCTTTTTCCTAACGGCCCAGGCGCTCGGGCAAGAGACCCAGTACTTC. As protein: CASSFFLTAQALGQETQYF. The full variable domain, completed using reference TRBV5-1 and TRBJ2-5, is KAGVTQTPRYLIKTRGQQVTLSCSPISGHRSVSWYQQTPGQGLQFLFEYFSETQRNKGNFPGRFSGRQFSNSRSEMNVSTLELGDSALYLCASSFFLTAQALGQETQYFGPGTRLLVL.

The gene calls are TRBV5-1 and TRBJ2-3; D gene ambiguous. Germline V gives CDR1 SGHRS, CDR2 YFSETQ. The V gene lost 4 bases and the J gene lost 4 bases, with 10 bases spanning the gap. This CDR3 is 13 amino acids long. CDR3 residues: CASSDVGADTQYF. The CDR3 DNA sequence: TGCGCCAGCAGCGACGTGGGCGCAGATACGCAGTATTTT.

CDR3 coding DNA: TGTGCCAGCACTATGGGTAGCGGGAGCGGAGAGACCCAGTACTTC. It codes for CASTMGSGSGETQYF. The V call is TRBV6-1, the J call TRBJ2-5, with 9 positions matching TRBD2. V shed 7 bases and J 4 bases; nucleotides not matched to a gene: 10. CDR1 is MNHNS and CDR2 is SASEGT in the germline V gene. CDR3 length: 15 amino acids.

J is TRBJ1-4 and V is TRBV6-5; no reliable D call. Germline CDR1 reads MNHEY; CDR2 reads SVGAGI. The V end was cut by 6 bases, the J end by 8 bases, with 10 bases between. The CDR3 extends over 12 amino acids. The CDR3 is CASREGREKLFF. The CDR3 DNA follows: TGTGCCAGCAGGGAAGGGAGGGAAAAACTGTTTTTT.

The genes are TRBV12-5 and TRBJ2-5, with 9 bases fitting TRBD1. J lost 2 bases, V lost 4 bases, and 8 bases had no gene match. This CDR3 region has 16 residues. CDR1 is LGHNT and CDR2 is FRNRAP in the germline V gene. For the CDR3, the DNA is TGTGCTAGTGGTTCGGGGACAGGGCTCGGGCAAGAGACCCAGTACTTC. The encoded protein is CASGSGTGLGQETQYF.

As to this clone: Just one base apart from a much larger clone, this may be a read error. This chain uses TRBV5-1 with TRBJ2-2, with TRBD2 as a possible D gene (5 bases). Per the germline V gene, CDR1 is SGHRS and CDR2 is YFSETQ. The CDR3 contains 15 residues. Between the trimmed V and J ends, which lost 5 bases and 0 bases, there was a span of 11 bases. CDR3 amino acids: CASRPGITNTGELFF. In nucleotides, the CDR3 is TGCGCCAGCAGACCCGGGATTACGAACACCGGGGAGCTGTTTTTT.

The chain carries TRBV5-1 and TRBJ1-6; TRBD1 is a possible D gene (6 bases). Germline assignment: CDR1 SGHRS and CDR2 YFSETQ. The CDR3 is made up of 14 amino acids. The germline V and J ends were trimmed by 0 bases and 5 bases, with 6 bases remaining between them. CDR3 coding DNA: TGCGCCAGCAGCTTGGGGGACAATAATTCACCCCTCCACTTT. The encoded protein is CASSLGDNNSPLHF.

This chain links TRBV9 with TRBJ1-3; D gene unclear. This CDR3 is 13 amino acids long. Germline assignment: CDR1 SGDLS and CDR2 YYNGEE. The V end was cut by 4 bases, the J end by 3 bases, with 8 bases between. CDR3 amino acids: CASSSNSGNTIYF. The CDR3 bases are TGTGCCAGCAGCTCAAATAGTGGAAACACCATATATTTT.

V gene TRBV19 combines with J gene TRBJ2-7; 8 nucleotides match TRBD1. There are 14 residues in the CDR3. After removal of 4 bases from V and 0 bases from J, the junction contained 2 bases not matched to a gene. Germline values: CDR1 LNHDA, CDR2 SQIVND (reference sequence). This chain's CDR3 is CASSNRGSSYEQYF. The CDR3 DNA follows: TGTGCCAGTAGTAACAGGGGGAGCTCCTACGAGCAGTACTTC.